What follows is one TCR beta chain and its context. The antigen is undetermined. The data derive from a study of coeliac disease. Study-wide findings and caveats: The authors judged this method unsuitable for unbiased gliadin-specific T cell detection. In active celiac disease, intraepithelial and lamina propria TRB and TRG repertoires were less clonal than controls. Published gliadin-specific TRB sequences appeared in about 55% of the 18 coeliac samples, 1 of 6 controls.

One frozen approximately 550,000-cell aliquot per fraction was sequenced. The CDR3 contains 15 residues. Germline CDR1 and CDR2: MNHGY and SVAAGI. Trimming shortened V by 5 bases and J by 4 bases, and 17 bases separated the two germline ends. The repertoire was sequenced with immunoSEQ multiplex PCR; TCRdb's copy has only in-frame clones and lacks some. The sample has about 3,000 clones, about 60% seen once. The rearrangement uses TRBV6-9 and TRBJ1-1, with a weak D call TRBD1 (6 bases). The sequenced material came from lymphocytes from the gut lamina propria. The source is a woman in her 50s without celiac disease. As DNA, the CDR3 is TGTGCCAGCAGTGAAGAGGGGCAGGGGAGCACTGAAGCTTTCTTT. This codes for CASSEEGQGSTEAFF.